The rows below give T cell receptor beta chains drawn from one sample of a study of technical replicates of blood from a few donors. The assay was immunoSEQ multiplex PCR, and TCRdb's table has in-frame clones only and misses some. The sample carries tens of thousands of clones, just under 95% recorded once. The sequenced sample consisted of T cells isolated from PBMCs. The receptors come from a human donor in good health. Each CDR3 is given with its conserved first and last residue. The D gene is left open where the match is weak. Clone size is shown for a subset of rows, as once, few, many or a class of expanded clone.

TRBV5-5	TRBD1	TRBJ2-7	-	CASSSGQGAYEQYF	TGTGCCAGCAGCTCGGGACAGGGTGCCTACGAGCAGTACTTC
TRBV5-1	-	TRBJ1-3	-	CASSPINSGNTIYF	TGCGCCAGCAGCCCGATTAACAGCGGAAACACCATATATTTT
TRBV7-3	-	TRBJ2-1	-	CASSLIVPYNEQFF	TGTGCCAGCAGCTTAATAGTCCCCTACAATGAGCAGTTCTTC
TRBV9	-	TRBJ2-7	once	CASSPGAGHYEQYF	TGTGCCAGCAGCCCTGGAGCGGGCCACTACGAGCAGTACTTC
TRBV27	-	TRBJ1-5	-	CASSLSRLDQPQHF	TGTGCCAGCAGTTTGTCGCGTTTGGATCAGCCCCAGCATTTT
TRBV19	-	TRBJ1-1	-	CASSLSQVGTEAFF	TGTGCCAGTAGTCTTTCACAGGTTGGGACTGAAGCTTTCTTT
TRBV6-1	-	TRBJ1-5	-	CASSEDESYSNQPQHF	TGTGCCAGCAGTGAAGATGAGTCCTACAGCAATCAGCCCCAGCATTTT
TRBV5-1	TRBD2	TRBJ2-2	-	CASSAGLAGVANTGELFF	TGCGCCAGCAGCGCGGGACTAGCGGGAGTGGCGAACACCGGGGAGCTGTTTTTT
TRBV4-3	-	TRBJ2-7	-	CASSLRQVSSYEQYF	TGCGCCAGCAGCCTACGACAGGTGAGCTCCTACGAGCAGTACTTC
TRBV5-1	TRBD2	TRBJ2-3	once	CASSSVAGGLGTDTQYF	TGCGCCAGCAGCTCCGTAGCGGGAGGGCTCGGCACAGATACGCAGTATTTT
TRBV27	-	TRBJ1-1	-	CASSLVGATEAFF	TGTGCCAGCAGTTTGGTAGGGGCCACTGAAGCTTTCTTT
TRBV11-2	-	TRBJ2-1	-	CASSLGGAGSYNEQFF	TGTGCCAGCAGCTTAGGCGGGGCGGGCTCCTACAATGAGCAGTTCTTC
TRBV21-1	-	TRBJ1-5	-	CASSKVRQAPNSNQPQHF	TGTGCCAGCAGCAAAGTCAGGCAGGCTCCAAATAGCAATCAGCCCCAGCATTTT
TRBV6-5	TRBD2	TRBJ2-7	-	CASSWITTSGRNEQYF	TGTGCCAGCAGTTGGATAACGACTAGCGGGAGAAACGAGCAGTATTTC
TRBV19	-	TRBJ2-5	-	CASSRAGGKETQYF	TGTGCCAGTAGTCGGGCGGGTGGGAAAGAGACCCAGTACTTC
TRBV4-1	TRBD1	TRBJ1-4	-	CASSQTGGANEKLFF	TGCGCCAGCAGCCAAACAGGGGGAGCTAATGAAAAACTGTTTTTT
TRBV10-3	TRBD1	TRBJ1-5	-	CASGTGGSNQPQHF	TGTGCCAGCGGGACAGGTGGAAGCAATCAGCCCCAGCATTTT
TRBV7-8	TRBD2	TRBJ2-2	-	CASSLFLAELGELFF	TGTGCCAGCAGCTTGTTTCTAGCGGAACTAGGGGAGCTGTTTTTT
TRBV5-1	TRBD2	TRBJ2-7	once	CASSLGAGGLGEQYF	TGCGCCAGCAGCTTGGGGGCGGGAGGGTTAGGCGAGCAGTACTTC
TRBV19	TRBD2	TRBJ2-5	-	CASSTSVSPETQYF	TGTGCCAGTAGCACTAGCGTGTCCCCAGAGACCCAGTACTTC
TRBV4-2	-	TRBJ2-5	-	CASSPLREVETQYF	TGTGCCAGCAGCCCGCTAAGAGAGGTAGAGACCCAGTACTTC
TRBV12-5	TRBD1	TRBJ2-7	-	CASGLDRGVKNYEQYF	TGTGCTAGTGGTTTGGACAGGGGGGTTAAAAACTACGAGCAGTACTTC
TRBV19	TRBD1	TRBJ1-1	few	CASSGQVDTEAFF	TGTGCCAGTAGTGGACAGGTAGACACTGAAGCTTTCTTT
TRBV11-2	-	TRBJ1-1	once	CASSLPTNTEAFF	TGTGCCAGCAGCTTACCCACTAACACTGAAGCTTTCTTT
TRBV7-8	-	TRBJ2-7	-	CASSLPGEQYF	TGTGCCAGCAGCTTACCAGGCGAGCAGTACTTC
TRBV5-1	TRBD2	TRBJ2-5	-	CASSSGLTGETQYF	TGCGCCAGCAGCTCGGGACTAACCGGAGAGACCCAGTACTTC
TRBV6-5	-	TRBJ1-3	-	CASRGTEVGGNTIYF	TGTGCCAGCAGGGGTACAGAAGTCGGAGGAAACACCATATATTTT
TRBV5-6	TRBD1	TRBJ1-5	-	CASRFWTGDQPQHF	TGTGCCAGCAGATTTTGGACAGGGGATCAGCCCCAGCATTTT
TRBV4-1	-	TRBJ2-1	-	CASSQDDGVYREGNEQFF	TGCGCCAGCAGCCAAGATGATGGGGTGTACAGGGAGGGCAATGAGCAGTTCTTC
TRBV9	-	TRBJ2-7	-	CASSVEWLAKARGWEQYF	TGTGCCAGCAGCGTAGAGTGGCTAGCCAAGGCTAGGGGGTGGGAGCAGTACTTC
TRBV5-1	-	TRBJ2-1	-	CASSLKGEPYNEQFF	TGCGCCAGCAGCTTGAAGGGAGAACCGTACAATGAGCAGTTCTTC
TRBV29-1	-	TRBJ2-7	-	CSVGASYYEQYF	TGCAGCGTAGGGGCCTCCTACTACGAGCAGTACTTC